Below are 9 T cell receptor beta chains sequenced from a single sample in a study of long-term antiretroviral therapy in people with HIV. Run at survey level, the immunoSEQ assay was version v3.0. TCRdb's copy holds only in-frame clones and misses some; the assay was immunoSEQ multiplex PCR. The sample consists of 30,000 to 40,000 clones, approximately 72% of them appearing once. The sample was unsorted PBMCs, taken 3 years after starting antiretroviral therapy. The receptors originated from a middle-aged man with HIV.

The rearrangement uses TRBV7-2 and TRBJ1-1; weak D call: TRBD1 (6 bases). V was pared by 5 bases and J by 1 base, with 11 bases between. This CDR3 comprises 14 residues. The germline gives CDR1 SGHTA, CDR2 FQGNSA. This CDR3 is CASSPGAANTEAFF. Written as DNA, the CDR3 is TGTGCCAGCAGCCCGGGGGCAGCGAACACTGAAGCTTTCTTT.

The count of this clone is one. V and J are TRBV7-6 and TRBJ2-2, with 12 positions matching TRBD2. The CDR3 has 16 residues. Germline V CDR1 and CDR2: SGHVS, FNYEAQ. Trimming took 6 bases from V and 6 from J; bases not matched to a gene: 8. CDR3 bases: TGTGCCAGCAGTCCCCTAGCGGGGGGGCAGGCCGGGGAGCTGTTTTTT. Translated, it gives CASSPLAGGQAGELFF. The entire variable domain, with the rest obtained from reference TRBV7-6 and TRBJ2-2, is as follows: GAGVSQSPRYKVTKRGQDVALRCDPISGHVSLYWYRQALGQGPEFLTYFNYEAQQDKSGLPNDRFSAERPEGSISTLTIQRTEQRDSAMYRCASSPLAGGQAGELFFGEGSRLTVL.

This CDR3 reads CASSLAPTGHYEQYF. The CDR3 nucleotides read TGTGCCAGCAGCTTAGCACCGACAGGCCACTACGAGCAGTACTTC. V usage is TRBV7-9 and J usage is TRBJ2-7, with D maybe TRBD1 (6 bases). Looked up from germline, CDR1 is SEHNR and CDR2 is FQNEAQ (reference sequence). This CDR3 has 15 residues. The germline V and J ends were trimmed by 0 bases and 3 bases, with 12 bases remaining between them.

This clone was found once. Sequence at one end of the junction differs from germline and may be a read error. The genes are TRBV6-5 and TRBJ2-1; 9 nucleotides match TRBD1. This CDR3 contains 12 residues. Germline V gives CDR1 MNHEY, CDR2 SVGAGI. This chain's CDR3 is CASSYLGTGNVF. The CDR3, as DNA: TGTGCCAGCAGTTACCTCGGGACAGGGAATGTCTTC.

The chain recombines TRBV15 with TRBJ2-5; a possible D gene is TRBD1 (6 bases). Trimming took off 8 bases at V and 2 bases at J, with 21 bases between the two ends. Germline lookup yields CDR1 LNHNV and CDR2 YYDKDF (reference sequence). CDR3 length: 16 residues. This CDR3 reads CATAEGGQGGQETQYF. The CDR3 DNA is TGTGCCACCGCTGAAGGCGGCCAAGGGGGTCAAGAGACCCAGTACTTC.

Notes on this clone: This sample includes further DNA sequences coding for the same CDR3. Here the CDR3 reads CAWSVRLSDTQYF. The CDR3 DNA reads TGTGCCTGGAGTGTTCGACTGAGCGATACGCAGTATTTT. The V and J genes are TRBV30 and TRBJ2-3; no clear D. The CDR3 sequence is 13 residues long. CDR1 is GTSNPN, CDR2 SVGIG, per germline (reference sequence). Trimming pared 0 bases from V and 6 bases from J, leaving 10 bases between.

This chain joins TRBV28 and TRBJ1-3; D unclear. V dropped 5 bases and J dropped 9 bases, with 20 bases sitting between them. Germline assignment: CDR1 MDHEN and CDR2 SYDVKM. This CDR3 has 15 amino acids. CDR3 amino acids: CASSLPNSKVGTIYF. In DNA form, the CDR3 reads TGTGCCAGCAGTCTCCCCAACTCCAAGGTCGGCACCATATATTTT.

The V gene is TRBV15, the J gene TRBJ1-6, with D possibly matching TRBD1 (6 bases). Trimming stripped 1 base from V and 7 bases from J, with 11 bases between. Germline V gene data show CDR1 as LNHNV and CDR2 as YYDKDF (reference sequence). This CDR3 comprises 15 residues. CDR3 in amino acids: CATSRVGAGNSPLHF. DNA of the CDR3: TGTGCCACCAGCAGAGTGGGGGCGGGAAATTCACCCCTCCACTTT.

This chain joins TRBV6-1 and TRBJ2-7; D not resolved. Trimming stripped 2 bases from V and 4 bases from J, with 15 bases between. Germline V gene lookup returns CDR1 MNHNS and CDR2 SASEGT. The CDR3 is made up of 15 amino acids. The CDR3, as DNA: TGTGCCAGCAGTGAATGGCAAACGCCCCCTTACGAGCAGTACTTC. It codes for CASSEWQTPPYEQYF.